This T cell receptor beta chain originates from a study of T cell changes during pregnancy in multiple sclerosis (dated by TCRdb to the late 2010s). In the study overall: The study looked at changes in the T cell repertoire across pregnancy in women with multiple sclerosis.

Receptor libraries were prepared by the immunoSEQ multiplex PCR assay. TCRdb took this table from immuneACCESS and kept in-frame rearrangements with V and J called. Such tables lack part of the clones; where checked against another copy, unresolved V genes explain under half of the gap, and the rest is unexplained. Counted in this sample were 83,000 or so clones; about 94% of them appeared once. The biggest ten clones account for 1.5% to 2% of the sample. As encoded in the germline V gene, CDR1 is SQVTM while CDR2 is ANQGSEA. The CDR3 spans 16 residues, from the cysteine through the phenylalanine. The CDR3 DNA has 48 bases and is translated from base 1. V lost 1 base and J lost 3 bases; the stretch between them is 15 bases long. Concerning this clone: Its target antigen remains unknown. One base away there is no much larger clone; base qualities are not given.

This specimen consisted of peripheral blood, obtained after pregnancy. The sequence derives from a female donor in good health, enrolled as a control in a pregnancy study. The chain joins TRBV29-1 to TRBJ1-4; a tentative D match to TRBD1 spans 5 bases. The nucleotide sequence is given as TGCAGCGTTGAAGTACCCCAGGGTGCGGCTAATGAAAAACTGTTTTTT. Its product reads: CSVEVPQGAANEKLFF.